The clone carrying this T cell receptor beta chain was seen a few times. The source of the sample is a study of blood T cells in healthy people across ages. Germline CDR1 SGHTA, CDR2 FQGNSA. The CDR3 runs to 15 residues. V gave up 5 bases and J gave up 3 bases; unmatched junction bases: 7. A second PCR, run for roughly 6 to 11 cycles, used a sample-barcoded 5' primer plus a J-beta primer mix. Using its own MiXCR run on the 5' RACE reads, TCRdb lists one record per CDR3 protein. The profile shows 800,000 or so distinct CDR3 sequences, around 68% of them singletons. The gene calls are TRBV7-2 and TRBJ2-7; 10 bases are a match to TRBD2. The sequence was obtained from a man aged 25 to 40 in good health. Input material: blood. CDR3: CASSRVLAGDYEQYF. CDR3 DNA sequence: TGTGCCAGCAGCCGCGTGCTAGCGGGGGACTACGAGCAGTACTTC. Based on the CDR3 plus reference TRBV7-2 and TRBJ2-7, the full variable domain is GAGVSQSPSNKVTEKGKDVELRCDPISGHTALYWYRQSLGQGLEFLIYFQGNSAPDKSGLPSDRFSAERTGGSVSTLTIQRTQQEDSAVYLCASSRVLAGDYEQYFGPGTRLTVT.